This TCR beta chain was sequenced in a study of T cell responses to AZD1222 COVID-19 vaccine. General study results and limits: Regions 160-218 and 743-854 held dominance among vaccine-associated CD4 TCRs, which spanned spike. The donor group comprised mostly white British people and more females; the analysis possibly underestimated clonal diversity. Regions left unmutated in variants are reportedly the target of nearly half of spike-specific TCRs.

In the case of this clone: Its antigen remains unidentified.

V shed 5 bases and J shed 8 bases, with 11 bases lying between them. There are 12 residues in the CDR3. Germline-derived CDR1 and CDR2 are LGHNT and FRNRAP. Some clones are missing from TCRdb's copy, which holds only in-frame ones; the method was immunoSEQ multiplex PCR. This sample carries roughly 93,000 clones, around nine tenths of them seen once, and the ten largest clones take roughly 2.8%. Sequencing used peripheral blood, obtained on day 0 of MenACWY control vaccination. The chain employs TRBV12-5 and TRBJ2-3; no definite D call. The clonotype was recovered from an adult in good health. The CDR3 spells CASGMAGPTQYF. The CDR3 DNA is TGTGCTAGTGGTATGGCCGGGCCTACGCAGTATTTT.